The clone carrying this T cell receptor (beta chain) appeared many times. This sample is part of a study of CD8 T cells in ankylosing spondylitis. As the method for making TCR beta libraries, quantitative 5'-RACE with molecular barcodes was used. TCRdb re-analysed the 5' RACE reads in MiXCR, keeping a single row per CDR3 protein. The sample records over 20,000 distinct CDR3 sequences, less than 20% being singletons. Trimming shortened V by 0 bases and J by 5 bases, and 12 bases separated the two germline ends. Germline-derived CDR1 and CDR2 are SGDLS and YYNGEE. There are 14 residues in the CDR3. J is TRBJ2-7 and V is TRBV9, with D perhaps assigned TRBD1 or TRBD2 (6 bases each). The sequenced material came from blood. This TCR was sampled from a male donor with ankylosing spondylitis or in good health (not recorded which). CDR3 amino acids: CASSVGGAQNEQYF. CDR3 nucleotide sequence: TGTGCCAGCAGCGTAGGGGGGGCGCAAAACGAGCAGTACTTC.